Following are 17 T cell receptor beta chains from one sample sequenced in a study of blood T cell repertoires in COVID-19. Only in-frame clones appear in the TCRdb table, and some are missing; sequencing was by immunoSEQ multiplex PCR. The sample holds 65,000 to 80,000 clones, approximately 84% seen once. Input material: peripheral blood. These receptor sequences come from a human donor in a cohort sampled during active COVID-19.

The chain recombines TRBV29-1 with TRBJ1-4; 7 nucleotides align to TRBD1. The CDR3 length is 13 residues. Germline V gives CDR1 SQVTM, CDR2 ANQGSEA. J was trimmed by 3 bases and V by 4 bases; bases with no gene match: 2. This CDR3 reads CSVGDSSNEKLFF. The CDR3 nucleotides are TGCAGCGTTGGGGACAGCTCTAATGAAAAACTGTTTTTT.

This rearrangement joins TRBV7-2 to TRBJ1-1; weak D call: TRBD1 (5 bases). In germline, CDR1 is SGHTA, CDR2 FQGNSA. Trimming took 5 bases from V and 6 from J, leaving 13 bases between them. This CDR3 spans 13 amino acids. CDR3 nucleotides: TGTGCCAGCAGCCAAACTACAGGAGCTGAAGCTTTCTTT. Its protein is CASSQTTGAEAFF.

This clone was counted once. The same CDR3 arises from other DNA sequences in this sample as well. The V and J genes are TRBV5-1 and TRBJ1-3; a possible D gene is TRBD1 (5 bases). Germline V gives CDR1 SGHRS, CDR2 YFSETQ. V was shortened by 3 bases and J by 3 bases, with 10 bases between the two germline ends. The CDR3 is made up of 14 amino acids. CDR3 nucleotides: TGCGCCAGCAGCTCTCAGGGTAGTGGAAACACCATATATTTT. Its protein is CASSSQGSGNTIYF.

The V call is TRBV21-1, the J call TRBJ1-3; the D call TRBD1 from the table was never checked on the DNA. TRBV21-1 represents a pseudogene. The CDR3 runs 13 residues. The CDR3 DNA reads TGTGCCAGCAGGAATTCAGTGGGAAACACCATATATTTT. Residues: CASRNSVGNTIYF.

The J gene is TRBJ1-2, the V gene TRBV18, with 7 bases that match TRBD1. V trimming: 6 bases; J trimming: 0 bases; junction bases outside the gene matches: 7. Germline lookup yields CDR1 KGHSH and CDR2 LQKENI. This CDR3 spans 15 amino acids. CDR3 coding DNA: TGTGCCAGCTCCCCAGGGACAGCTTCTAACTATGGCTACACCTTC. As protein: CASSPGTASNYGYTF. Full variable domain (missing parts from reference TRBV18 and TRBJ1-2): NAGVMQNPRHLVRRRGQEARLRCSPMKGHSHVYWYRQLPEEGLKFMVYLQKENIIDESGMPKERFSAEFPKEGPSILRIQQVVRGDSAAYFCASSPGTASNYGYTFGSGTRLTVV.

V is TRBV7-8 and J is TRBJ1-6; 7 bases map to TRBD1. Looked up from germline, CDR1 is SGHVS and CDR2 is FQNEAQ. The ends lost 4 bases at V and 6 bases at J; junction bases unmatched: 3. The CDR3 loop spans 14 amino acids. The CDR3 reads CASSWDRFNSPLHF. The CDR3 DNA reads TGTGCCAGCAGCTGGGACAGATTTAATTCACCCCTCCACTTT.

CDR3 region: CSVAGTSGRAWRGTDTQYF. Here the CDR3 DNA reads TGCAGCGTTGCCGGGACTAGCGGGAGGGCGTGGAGGGGCACAGATACGCAGTATTTT. V gene TRBV29-1 combines with J gene TRBJ2-3, with TRBD2 matching over 16 bases. V gave up 4 bases and J gave up 1 base; unmatched junction bases: 11. From germline, CDR1 is SQVTM and CDR2 ANQGSEA. The CDR3 is 19 residues long.

The V call is TRBV11-2, the J call TRBJ1-2; D gene ambiguous. Germline V lookup: CDR1 SGHAT, CDR2 FQNNGV. This CDR3 region has 13 residues. Trimming took 5 bases from V and 6 from J, leaving 13 bases between them. CDR3 sequence (DNA): TGTGCCAGCAGCCGTAATTCGAGGGATGGCTACACCTTC. Translating it yields CASSRNSRDGYTF.

The chain recombines TRBV30 with TRBJ2-3, with D possibly TRBD1 on 5 matching bases. Germline CDR1 reads GTSNPN; CDR2 reads SVGIG (reference sequence). The length of the CDR3 is 13 residues. Trimming removed 6 bases from V and 2 bases from J, with 12 bases in between. DNA for the CDR3: TGTGCCTGTACTCTGGACAACACAGATACGCAGTATTTT. Protein: CACTLDNTDTQYF.

The chain carries TRBV2 and TRBJ1-1, with D perhaps matching TRBD1 (6 bases). V was shortened by 2 bases and J by 1 base, with 11 bases between the two germline ends. This CDR3 spans 15 amino acids. Germline-derived CDR1 and CDR2 are SNHLY and FYNNEI. CDR3 nucleotide sequence: TGTGCCAGCAGTGAACAGGGGTTGTGGAACACTGAAGCTTTCTTT. Protein: CASSEQGLWNTEAFF.

V is TRBV27 and J is TRBJ2-6; unclear D gene. The CDR3 is made up of 15 amino acids. CDR1 and CDR2 (germline): MNHEY, SMNVEV (reference sequence). The V gene lost 7 bases and the J gene lost 0 bases, with 10 bases spanning the gap. This CDR3 is CASTTAYSGANVLTF. In DNA form, the CDR3 reads TGTGCCAGCACCACAGCTTACTCTGGGGCCAACGTCCTGACTTTC.

The rearrangement uses TRBV15 and TRBJ1-5; possibly TRBD1 for D (5 bases). This CDR3 is 16 amino acids long. Germline CDR1 and CDR2: LNHNV and YYDKDF (reference sequence). Trimming shortened V by 0 bases and J by 4 bases, and 13 bases separated the two germline ends. The CDR3 region has the DNA TGTGCCACCAGCAGAGATCACGGGGGACGAAATCAGCCCCAGCATTTT. This codes for CATSRDHGGRNQPQHF.

The chain couples TRBV18 to TRBJ1-5, with D perhaps matching TRBD1 (6 bases). The CDR3 loop spans 15 amino acids. CDR1 and CDR2 from the germline V gene are KGHSH and LQKENI. The ends were cut back, 3 bases at V and 4 bases at J, with 13 bases in the middle. The CDR3 bases are TGTGCCAGCTCACCGTCCGGGACACAAAATCAGCCCCAGCATTTT. Translated: CASSPSGTQNQPQHF.

This clone was detected only once. The CDR3 here is CASSYGTSGLETQYF. CDR3 in DNA: TGTGCCAGCAGTTACGGGACTAGCGGTTTGGAGACCCAGTACTTC. The gene calls are TRBV6-5 and TRBJ2-5, with 11 bases fitting TRBD2. The trim removed 2 bases at V and 5 bases at J, leaving 4 bases unmatched. Per germline, CDR1 MNHEY and CDR2 SVGAGI. This CDR3 has 15 amino acids.

The chain carries TRBV6-5 and TRBJ1-2; TRBD1 is a possible D gene (6 bases). Trimming stripped 0 bases from V and 2 bases from J, with 10 bases between. The germline CDR1 and CDR2 sequences are MNHEY and SVGAGI. This CDR3 is built from 15 residues. The chain's CDR3 is CASSYSDRPNYGYTF. CDR3 nucleotide sequence: TGTGCCAGCAGTTACTCAGACAGGCCAAACTATGGCTACACCTTC.

J is TRBJ1-2 and V is TRBV6-4; TRBD1 is a possible D gene (6 bases). This CDR3 contains 16 residues. V was shortened by 0 bases and J by 4 bases, with 15 bases between the two germline ends. CDR1 MRHNA and CDR2 SNTAGT come from the germline V gene. DNA for the CDR3: TGTGCCAGCAGTGACTCGATGGAACAGGGCGGCTATGGCTACACCTTC. Protein sequence: CASSDSMEQGGYGYTF.

V is TRBV5-1 and J is TRBJ1-3, with 7 bases aligning to TRBD1. CDR3 size: 17 residues. Per germline, CDR1 SGHRS and CDR2 YFSETQ. Unmatched junction bases numbered 13, after V lost 7 bases and J lost 0 bases. The chain's CDR3 is CASRRDSLSHSGNTIYF. The CDR3 region has the DNA TGCGCCAGCCGCCGGGACAGCCTTTCCCACTCTGGAAACACCATATATTTT.